This T cell receptor (beta chain) was identified during a study of shared T cell receptors in the human thymus. Sequencing was performed with immunoSEQ multiplex PCR; in TCRdb, only in-frame clones are kept and a portion is missing. The sample includes about 710,000 clones, approximately 89% seen only once; the top ten take roughly 0.0087%. The CDR3 sequence is 16 residues long. V shed 3 bases, J shed 6 bases, and the junction held 14 bases outside the gene matches. Germline V gene lookup returns CDR1 MDHEN and CDR2 SYDVKM. These records were also assigned to another study, of human thymus T cells. This second report adds: Healthy Finnish infants undergoing corrective surgery for congenital heart defects were used as donors. Thymus specimens were resections from corrective heart surgery. In thymic and blood repertoires alike, V and J usage looked biased. Among unrelated individuals, related research reported thymic repertoires that overlapped highly.

The source of this sequence is a boy less than two years old with a congenital heart defect. Input material: thymocytes. This sequence joins TRBV28 and TRBJ2-7; 7 nucleotides match TRBD1. CDR3 in amino acids: CASSLSLGRGGGEQYF. CDR3 DNA sequence: TGTGCCAGCAGTTTGAGTTTAGGGCGAGGGGGCGGCGAGCAGTACTTC.